A single sample gave rise to the 19 T cell receptor beta chains below, sequenced in a study of shared clonotypes between healthy human individuals. Clones were read by immunoSEQ multiplex PCR, and TCRdb kept only the in-frame ones, dropping some. The sample lists around 2,000,000 clones; just over 90% were seen once. The naive CD8 fraction comprised CD45RO-negative cells positively selected for CCR7 and excluded terminally differentiated effector memory CD45RA+ cells. Material for sequencing was naive CD8+ T cells from PBMCs. The receptors shown here come from a man between 18 and 35 years old in good health. Some clones in this sample may be carry-over from other donors' samples.

The chain joins TRBV14 to TRBJ2-7, with TRBD2 as a possible D gene (6 bases). CDR1 is SGHDN, CDR2 FVKESK, per germline. The CDR3 is made up of 15 amino acids. The V end lost 0 bases, the J end lost 2 bases, and 11 bases lay between the germline ends. The chain's CDR3 is CASSQEGGPPYEQYF. The CDR3, as DNA: TGTGCCAGCAGCCAAGAGGGGGGTCCCCCCTACGAGCAGTACTTC. Full variable domain (outside the CDR3, taken from reference TRBV14 and TRBJ2-7): EAGVTQFPSHSVIEKGQTVTLRCDPISGHDNLYWYRRVMGKEIKFLLHFVKESKQDESGMPNNRFLAERTGGTYSTLKVQPAELEDSGVYFCASSQEGGPPYEQYFGPGTRLTVT.

The gene calls are TRBV10-3 and TRBJ2-1, with D possibly being TRBD2 (6 bases). The CDR3 is 16 residues long. V gave up 4 bases and J gave up 3 bases, with 16 bases separating them. Germline CDR1 ENHRY, CDR2 SYGVKD. Here the CDR3 reads CAISGYMTGDYNEQFF. DNA for the CDR3: TGTGCCATCAGTGGATATATGACGGGAGACTACAATGAGCAGTTCTTC.

The chain links TRBV7-9 to TRBJ1-1, with 7 bases matching TRBD1. Germline V gene sequence: CDR1 SEHNR, CDR2 FQNEAQ (reference sequence). The V gene end was trimmed by 3 bases and the J gene end by 10 bases; junction bases not matched to a gene: 11. This CDR3 contains 14 residues. CDR3: CASSFDRVGAGAFF. In DNA, the CDR3 is TGTGCCAGCAGCTTCGACAGGGTGGGGGCTGGAGCTTTCTTT. Together with reference TRBV7-9 and TRBJ1-1, the CDR3 gives the full variable domain: DTGVSQNPRHKITKRGQNVTFRCDPISEHNRLYWYRQTLGQGPEFLTYFQNEAQLEKSRLLSDRFSAERPKGSFSTLEIQRTEQGDSAMYLCASSFDRVGAGAFFGQGTRLTVV.

The V and J genes are TRBV19 and TRBJ1-1, with D unclear. V lost 3 bases to trimming and J lost 1 base, with 12 bases between them. The CDR3 consists of 15 residues. CDR1 is LNHDA, CDR2 SQIVND, per germline (reference sequence). This CDR3 reads CASSITPLGNTEAFF. The CDR3 DNA follows: TGTGCCAGTAGTATCACTCCCCTCGGGAACACTGAAGCTTTCTTT.

The rearrangement joins TRBV29-1 to TRBJ1-1; no reliable D call. CDR3 length equals 15 residues. The V and J ends lost 3 bases and 1 base respectively, with 15 bases between them. Germline loops: CDR1 SQVTM, CDR2 ANQGSEA. In DNA form, the CDR3 reads TGCAGCGTTGATTTCGGGGTTCTGGGGAACACTGAAGCTTTCTTT. Its translation: CSVDFGVLGNTEAFF.

In DNA form, the CDR3 reads TGTGCCACCAGCCTAACTCGGAACAGGAACTATGGCTACACCTTC. It encodes CATSLTRNRNYGYTF. The rearrangement links TRBV15 to TRBJ1-2; TRBD1 might be the D (5 bases). Germline V lookup: CDR1 LNHNV, CDR2 YYDKDF (reference sequence). The CDR3 is made up of 15 amino acids. V was pared by 5 bases and J by 2 bases, with 15 bases between.

The CDR3 region is CASSEGFGTDTQYF. In DNA form, the CDR3 reads TGTGCCAGCAGTGAAGGGTTCGGAACAGATACGCAGTATTTT. J is TRBJ2-3 and V is TRBV6-1; D not resolved. Germline values: CDR1 MNHNS, CDR2 SASEGT. This CDR3 has 14 residues. V lost 1 base to trimming and J lost 3 bases, with 8 bases between them.

This clone was observed a few times. The genes are TRBV5-8 and TRBJ1-1; D is unresolved. The CDR3 has 13 residues. V lost 4 bases and J 4 bases, leaving 11 bases between the germline ends. Germline lookup yields CDR1 SGHTS and CDR2 YDEGEE. The CDR3 bases are TGTGCCAGCAGCCCATCCATGGGCACTGAAGCTTTCTTT. This codes for CASSPSMGTEAFF.

The CDR3 here is CASGAREQFF. The CDR3, as DNA: TGTGCCAGCGGGGCCAGGGAGCAGTTCTTC. V usage is TRBV25-1 and J usage is TRBJ2-1, with D tentatively TRBD1 (5 bases). Between the trimmed V and J ends, which lost 8 bases and 10 bases, there was a span of 9 bases. This CDR3 has 10 amino acids. From germline, CDR1 is MGHDK and CDR2 SYGVNS.

The gene calls are TRBV15 and TRBJ2-3; TRBD2 agrees at 11 bases. The CDR3 has 17 residues. Per the germline V gene, CDR1 is LNHNV and CDR2 is YYDKDF (reference sequence). The junction had 7 bases not matched to a gene; V was cut back by 1 base and J by 4 bases. CDR3 residues: CATSRVGSGRVADTQYF. In DNA, the CDR3 is TGTGCCACCAGCAGAGTGGGTAGCGGGAGGGTCGCAGATACGCAGTATTTT.

The chain joins TRBV18 to TRBJ2-2; a possible D gene is TRBD1 (6 bases). The germline V gene encodes CDR1 KGHSH and CDR2 LQKENI. The CDR3 covers 14 residues. V lost 4 bases, J lost 1 base, and 7 bases lay in between. The CDR3, as DNA: TGTGCCAGCTCACGGACAGTGAACACCGGGGAGCTGTTTTTT. Translated: CASSRTVNTGELFF. The variable domain in full, with the rest retrieved from reference TRBV18 and TRBJ2-2, is NAGVMQNPRHLVRRRGQEARLRCSPMKGHSHVYWYRQLPEEGLKFMVYLQKENIIDESGMPKERFSAEFPKEGPSILRIQQVVRGDSAAYFCASSRTVNTGELFFGEGSRLTVL.

V gene TRBV5-1 combines with J gene TRBJ2-7, with TRBD2 matching over 10 bases. This CDR3 is built from 16 residues. V shed 4 bases, J shed 2 bases, and the junction held 9 bases outside the gene matches. CDR1 is SGHRS and CDR2 is YFSETQ in the germline V gene. The CDR3 protein is CASSANSGRAPYEQYF. The CDR3 DNA reads TGCGCCAGCAGCGCCAACAGCGGGAGGGCCCCCTACGAGCAGTACTTC.

This sequence joins TRBV15 and TRBJ2-1; D might be TRBD1 (5 bases). This CDR3 has 16 amino acids. V lost 0 bases, J lost 1 base, and 10 bases lay in between. Looked up from germline, CDR1 is LNHNV and CDR2 is YYDKDF (reference sequence). The CDR3, as DNA: TGTGCCACCAGCAGAGATGGGGCTAGTTCCTACAATGAGCAGTTCTTC. It encodes CATSRDGASSYNEQFF. Variable domain in full (rest from reference TRBV15 and TRBJ2-1): DAMVIQNPRYQVTQFGKPVTLSCSQTLNHNVMYWYQQKSSQAPKLLFHYYDKDFNNEADTPDNFQSRRPNTSFCFLDIRSPGLGDTAMYLCATSRDGASSYNEQFFGPGTRLTVL.

The chain recombines TRBV12-1 with TRBJ2-2. TRBV12-1 is a recognized pseudogene. CDR3 length equals 13 residues. The CDR3 here is CASSFKVCGELFF. The CDR3 DNA reads TGTGCCAGCAGCTTTAAGGTTTGTGGGGAGCTGTTTTTT.

DNA of the CDR3: TGTGCCAGCAGCCCGTCAAGGGCCGGAAGGAGCGCCCAAGAGACCCAGTACTTC. Protein sequence: CASSPSRAGRSAQETQYF. The genes are TRBV9 and TRBJ2-5; D is unresolved. The CDR3 is made up of 18 amino acids. Germline assignment: CDR1 SGDLS and CDR2 YYNGEE. V lost 4 bases to trimming and J lost 1 base, with 23 bases between them.

V and J are TRBV30 and TRBJ2-7; 7 bases align to TRBD1. The CDR3 spans 15 residues. The trim removed 4 bases at V and 4 bases at J, leaving 13 bases unmatched. The germline V gene encodes CDR1 GTSNPN and CDR2 SVGIG (reference sequence). The CDR3 nucleotides read TGTGCCTGGACGACAAATCAGGGGGTGCGTTACGAGCAGTACTTC. Protein sequence: CAWTTNQGVRYEQYF.

This chain joins TRBV11-2 and TRBJ2-1; the D gene is possibly TRBD2 (6 bases). Germline V lookup: CDR1 SGHAT, CDR2 FQNNGV. The CDR3 covers 16 residues. Trimming left V 4 bases short and J 1 base short, with 14 bases between. CDR3 protein: CASSSRLGKSYNEQFF. CDR3 bases: TGTGCCAGCAGCTCGAGACTAGGAAAGTCCTACAATGAGCAGTTCTTC. Supplemented by reference TRBV11-2 and TRBJ2-1, the full variable domain reads EAGVAQSPRYKIIEKRQSVAFWCNPISGHATLYWYQQILGQGPKLLIQFQNNGVVDDSQLPKDRFSAERLKGVDSTLKIQPAKLEDSAVYLCASSSRLGKSYNEQFFGPGTRLTVL.

This rearrangement joins TRBV9 to TRBJ1-2; tentative D call: TRBD1 (6 bases). This CDR3 region has 11 residues. The V gene lost 3 bases and the J gene lost 8 bases, with 8 bases spanning the gap. Germline V gene lookup returns CDR1 SGDLS and CDR2 YYNGEE. The CDR3 coding sequence is TGTGCCAGCAGCGATACAGGGGGCTACACCTTC. Amino acid sequence: CASSDTGGYTF.

This chain links TRBV29-1 with TRBJ2-3, with D unclear. CDR1 and CDR2 (germline): SQVTM, ANQGSEA. The V gene lost 6 bases and the J gene lost 6 bases, with 13 bases spanning the gap. The CDR3 length is 12 residues. The CDR3 DNA reads TGCAGCGTCGATAGGCCCCTTGATACGCAGTATTTT. This encodes CSVDRPLDTQYF.